This T cell receptor (beta chain) was observed in a study of T cell changes during pregnancy in multiple sclerosis. The table came from immunoSEQ multiplex PCR; TCRdb's copy has only in-frame clones and leaves some out. The table shows approximately 100,000 clones, with roughly 92% occurring only once. With V trimmed by 8 bases and J by 7 bases, 13 bases remained unmatched. The CDR3 runs 15 residues. Germline lookup yields CDR1 MDHEN and CDR2 SYDVKM. Sequencing was performed on peripheral blood, taken in the second trimester of pregnancy. The chain carries TRBV28 and TRBJ2-7; TRBD2 agrees at 11 bases. The origin of this receptor is a female donor with multiple sclerosis, enrolled in a pregnancy study. The CDR3 region has the DNA TGTGCCAGCGACCCCCAGACTAGCGGGATGGGGGAGCAGTACTTC. It codes for CASDPQTSGMGEQYF.